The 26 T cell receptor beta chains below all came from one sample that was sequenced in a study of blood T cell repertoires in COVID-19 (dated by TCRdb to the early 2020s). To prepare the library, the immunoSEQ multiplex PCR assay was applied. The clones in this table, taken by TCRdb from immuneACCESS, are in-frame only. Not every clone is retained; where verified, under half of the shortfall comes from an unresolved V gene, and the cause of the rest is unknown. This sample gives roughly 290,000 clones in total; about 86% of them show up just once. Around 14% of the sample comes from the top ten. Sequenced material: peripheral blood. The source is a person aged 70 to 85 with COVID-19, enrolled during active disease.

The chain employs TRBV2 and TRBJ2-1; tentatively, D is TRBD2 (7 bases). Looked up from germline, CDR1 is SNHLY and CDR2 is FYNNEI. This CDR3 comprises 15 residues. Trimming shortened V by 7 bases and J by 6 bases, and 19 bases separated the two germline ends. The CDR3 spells CASTVRVGGGNEQFF. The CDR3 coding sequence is TGTGCCAGCACCGTACGGGTGGGAGGGGGCAATGAGCAGTTCTTC.

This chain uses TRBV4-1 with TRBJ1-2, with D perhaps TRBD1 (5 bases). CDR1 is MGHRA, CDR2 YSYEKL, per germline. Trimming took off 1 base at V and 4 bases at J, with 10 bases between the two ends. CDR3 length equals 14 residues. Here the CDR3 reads CASSQGQQFYGYTF. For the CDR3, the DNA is TGCGCCAGCAGCCAAGGACAGCAATTCTATGGCTACACCTTC.

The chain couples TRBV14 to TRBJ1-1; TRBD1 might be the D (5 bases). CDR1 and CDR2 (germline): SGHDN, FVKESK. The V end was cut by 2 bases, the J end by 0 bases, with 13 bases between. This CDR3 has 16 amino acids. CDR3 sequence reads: CASSQQVGLLNTEAFF. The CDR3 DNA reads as TGTGCCAGCAGCCAACAGGTGGGGCTTCTGAACACTGAAGCTTTCTTT.

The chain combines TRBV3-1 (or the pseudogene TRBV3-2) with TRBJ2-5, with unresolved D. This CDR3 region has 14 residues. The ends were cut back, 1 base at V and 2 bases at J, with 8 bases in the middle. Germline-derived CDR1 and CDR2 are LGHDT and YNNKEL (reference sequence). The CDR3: CASSQASLQETQYF. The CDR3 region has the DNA TGTGCCAGCAGCCAAGCCTCTTTACAAGAGACCCAGTACTTC.

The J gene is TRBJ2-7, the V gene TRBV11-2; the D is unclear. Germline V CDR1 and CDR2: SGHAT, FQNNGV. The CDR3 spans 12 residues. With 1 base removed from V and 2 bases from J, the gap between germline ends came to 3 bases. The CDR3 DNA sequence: TGTGCCAGCAGCTTAGGAGCCTACGAGCAGTACTTC. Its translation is CASSLGAYEQYF.

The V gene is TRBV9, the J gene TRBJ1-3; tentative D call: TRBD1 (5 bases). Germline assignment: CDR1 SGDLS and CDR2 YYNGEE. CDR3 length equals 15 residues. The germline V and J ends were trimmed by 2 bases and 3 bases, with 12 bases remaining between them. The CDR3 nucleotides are TGTGCCAGCAGCGTTAGCGGGGGGTTTGGAAACACCATATATTTT. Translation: CASSVSGGFGNTIYF.

The CDR3 protein is CASSRGASTDTQYF. CDR3 coding DNA: TGCGCCAGCAGTCGCGGGGCAAGCACAGATACGCAGTATTTT. The gene calls are TRBV4-3 and TRBJ2-3, with TRBD2 as a possible D gene (6 bases). The CDR3 runs to 14 residues. Deletions cut 6 bases from V and 0 bases from J, with 10 bases between. The germline V gene has CDR1 LGHNA and CDR2 YSLEER.

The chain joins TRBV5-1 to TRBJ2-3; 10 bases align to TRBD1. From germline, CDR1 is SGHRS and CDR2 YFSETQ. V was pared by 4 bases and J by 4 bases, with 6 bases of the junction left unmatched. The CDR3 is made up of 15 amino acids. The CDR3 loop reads CASSDGTGVSDTQYF. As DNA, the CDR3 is TGCGCCAGCAGCGACGGGACAGGGGTATCAGATACGCAGTATTTT.

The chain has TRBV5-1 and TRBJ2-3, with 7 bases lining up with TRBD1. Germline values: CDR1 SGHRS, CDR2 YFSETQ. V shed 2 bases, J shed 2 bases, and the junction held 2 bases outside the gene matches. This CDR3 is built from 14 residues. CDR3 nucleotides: TGCGCCAGCAGCTTAGGGACAGTCACAGATACGCAGTATTTT. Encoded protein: CASSLGTVTDTQYF.

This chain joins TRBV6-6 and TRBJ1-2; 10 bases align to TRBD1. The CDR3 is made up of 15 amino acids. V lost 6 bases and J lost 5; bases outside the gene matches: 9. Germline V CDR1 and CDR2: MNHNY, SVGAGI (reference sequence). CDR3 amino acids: CASSRTPGQGYGYTF. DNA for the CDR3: TGTGCCAGCAGCAGGACTCCGGGACAGGGGTATGGCTACACCTTC.

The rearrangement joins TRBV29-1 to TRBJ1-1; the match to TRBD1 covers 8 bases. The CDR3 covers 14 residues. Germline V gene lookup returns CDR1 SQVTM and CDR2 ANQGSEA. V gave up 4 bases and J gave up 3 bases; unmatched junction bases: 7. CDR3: CSVVRGTGDTEAFF. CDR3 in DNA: TGCAGCGTTGTTCGCGGGACAGGCGACACTGAAGCTTTCTTT.

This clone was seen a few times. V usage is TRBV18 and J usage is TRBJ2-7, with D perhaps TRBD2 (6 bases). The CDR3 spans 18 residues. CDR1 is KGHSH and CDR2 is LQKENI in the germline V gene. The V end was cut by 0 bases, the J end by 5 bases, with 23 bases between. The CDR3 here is CASSPPGSGPMRGDEQYF. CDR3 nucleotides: TGTGCCAGCTCACCACCGGGTTCGGGACCAATGCGGGGAGACGAGCAGTACTTC.

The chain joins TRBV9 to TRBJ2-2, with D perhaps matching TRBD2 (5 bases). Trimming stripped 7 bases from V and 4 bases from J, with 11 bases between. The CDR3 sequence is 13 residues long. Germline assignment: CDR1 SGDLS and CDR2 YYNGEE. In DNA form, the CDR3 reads TGTGCCAGCGGAGGCCCTTCCACCGGGGAGCTGTTTTTT. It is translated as CASGGPSTGELFF.

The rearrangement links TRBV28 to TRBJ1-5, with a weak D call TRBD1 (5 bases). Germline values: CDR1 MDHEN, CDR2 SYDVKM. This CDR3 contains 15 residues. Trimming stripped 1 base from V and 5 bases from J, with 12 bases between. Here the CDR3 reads CASSLSSGPYQPQHF. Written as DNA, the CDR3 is TGTGCCAGCAGTTTATCGTCAGGGCCTTATCAGCCCCAGCATTTT.

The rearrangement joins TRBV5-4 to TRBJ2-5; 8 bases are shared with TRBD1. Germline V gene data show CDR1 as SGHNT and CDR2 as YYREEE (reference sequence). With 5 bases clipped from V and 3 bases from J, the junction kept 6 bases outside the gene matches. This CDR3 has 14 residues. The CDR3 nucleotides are TGTGCCAGCAGTTGGAAGACAGGGGAAGAGACCCAGTACTTC. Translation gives CASSWKTGEETQYF.

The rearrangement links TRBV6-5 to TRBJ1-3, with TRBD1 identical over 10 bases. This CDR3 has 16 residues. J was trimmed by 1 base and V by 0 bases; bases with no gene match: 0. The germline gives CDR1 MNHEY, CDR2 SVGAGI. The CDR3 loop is CASSYSGQGSGNTIYF. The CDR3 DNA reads TGTGCCAGCAGTTACTCGGGACAGGGGTCTGGAAACACCATATATTTT.

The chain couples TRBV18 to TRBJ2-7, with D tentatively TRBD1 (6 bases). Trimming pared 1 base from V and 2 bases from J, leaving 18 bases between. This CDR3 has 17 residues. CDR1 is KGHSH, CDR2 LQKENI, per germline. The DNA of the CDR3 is TGTGCCAGCTCACCACTGGGCAGGGGCCCGATTACCTACGAGCAGTACTTC. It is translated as CASSPLGRGPITYEQYF.

This CDR3 reads CASSSPGTSRSNEQFF. The CDR3 nucleotides are TGTGCCAGCAGCTCTCCCGGGACTAGTCGATCCAATGAGCAGTTCTTC. This sequence joins TRBV7-2 and TRBJ2-1; 8 nucleotides agree with TRBD2. The V gene's germline CDR1 is SGHTA and CDR2 FQGNSA. The CDR3 has 16 amino acids. V shed 4 bases and J 6 bases; nucleotides not matched to a gene: 11.

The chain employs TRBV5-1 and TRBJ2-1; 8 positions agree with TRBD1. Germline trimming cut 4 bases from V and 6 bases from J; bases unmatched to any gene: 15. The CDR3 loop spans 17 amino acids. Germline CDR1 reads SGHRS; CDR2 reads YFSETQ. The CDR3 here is CASSPYKTWTGPNEQFF. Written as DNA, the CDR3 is TGCGCCAGCAGCCCATATAAAACCTGGACAGGGCCCAATGAGCAGTTCTTC.

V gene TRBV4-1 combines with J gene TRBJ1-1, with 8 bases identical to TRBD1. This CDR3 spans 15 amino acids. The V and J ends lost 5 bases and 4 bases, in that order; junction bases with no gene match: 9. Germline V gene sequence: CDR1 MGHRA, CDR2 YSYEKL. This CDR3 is CASSEQGESGTEAFF. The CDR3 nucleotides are TGCGCCAGCAGCGAACAGGGGGAAAGTGGCACTGAAGCTTTCTTT.

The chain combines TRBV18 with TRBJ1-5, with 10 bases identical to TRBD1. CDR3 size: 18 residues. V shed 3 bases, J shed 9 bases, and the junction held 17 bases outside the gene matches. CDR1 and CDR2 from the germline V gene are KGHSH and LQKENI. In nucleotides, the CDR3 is TGTGCCAGCTCACCGATAAGACAGGGGGCGCGGCAGGGACGGCCCCAGCATTTT. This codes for CASSPIRQGARQGRPQHF.

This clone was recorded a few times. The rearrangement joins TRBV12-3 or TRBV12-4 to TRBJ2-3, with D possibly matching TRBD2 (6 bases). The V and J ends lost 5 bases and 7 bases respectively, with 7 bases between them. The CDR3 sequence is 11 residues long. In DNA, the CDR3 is TGTGCCAGCAGTCGGGACTATACGCAGTATTTT. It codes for CASSRDYTQYF.

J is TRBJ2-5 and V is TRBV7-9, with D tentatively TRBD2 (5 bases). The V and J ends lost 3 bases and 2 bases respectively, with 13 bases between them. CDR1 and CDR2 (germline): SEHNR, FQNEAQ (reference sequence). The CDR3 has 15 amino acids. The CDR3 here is CASSLRVERQETQYF. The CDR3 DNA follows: TGTGCCAGCAGCTTGAGGGTTGAGCGGCAAGAGACCCAGTACTTC.

The CDR3 loop reads CASSQDGLATYNEQFF. In DNA, the CDR3 is TGCGCCAGCAGCCAAGATGGTCTAGCCACCTACAATGAGCAGTTCTTC. The V call is TRBV4-3, the J call TRBJ2-1; possibly TRBD2 for D (5 bases). Germline assignment: CDR1 LGHNA and CDR2 YSLEER. The CDR3 is 16 residues long. Trimming took 0 bases from V and 2 from J, leaving 11 bases between them.

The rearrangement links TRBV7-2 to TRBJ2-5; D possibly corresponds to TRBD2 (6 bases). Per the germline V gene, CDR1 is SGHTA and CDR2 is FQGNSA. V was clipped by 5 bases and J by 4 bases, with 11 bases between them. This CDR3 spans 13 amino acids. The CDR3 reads CASSPSVPETQYF. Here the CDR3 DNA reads TGTGCCAGCAGCCCTAGCGTCCCAGAGACCCAGTACTTC.

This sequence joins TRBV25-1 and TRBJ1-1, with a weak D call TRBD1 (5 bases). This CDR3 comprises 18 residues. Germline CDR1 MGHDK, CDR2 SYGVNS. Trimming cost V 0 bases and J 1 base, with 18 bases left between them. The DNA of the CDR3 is TGTGCCAGCAGTGAATATATTGGGCAGGGAACGAAGAACACTGAAGCTTTCTTT. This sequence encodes CASSEYIGQGTKNTEAFF. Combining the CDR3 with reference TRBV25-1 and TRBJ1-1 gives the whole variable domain EADIYQTPRYLVIGTGKKITLECSQTMGHDKMYWYQQDPGMELHLIHYSYGVNSTEKGDLSSESTVSRIRTEHFPLTLESARPSHTSQYLCASSEYIGQGTKNTEAFFGQGTRLTVV.